These 3 T cell receptor beta chains came from one sample sequenced in a study of blood T cell repertoires in COVID-19. This table comes from immunoSEQ multiplex PCR, and its TCRdb copy is limited to in-frame clones, with some not included. Counted here are hundreds of thousands of clones, over 85% occurring once; the ten biggest clones make up 0.65% to 1%. Specimen: peripheral blood. These receptor sequences come from a man aged 18 to 29 with COVID-19, enrolled during active disease.

This clone was picked up a small number of times. The chain joins TRBV7-2 to TRBJ1-3, with unresolved D. The CDR3 loop spans 15 amino acids. The ends were cut back, 4 bases at V and 0 bases at J, with 10 bases in the middle. Looked up from germline, CDR1 is SGHTA and CDR2 is FQGNSA. The CDR3 coding sequence is TGTGCCAGCAGCTCAATGGAGTACTCTGGAAACACCATATATTTT. Protein product: CASSSMEYSGNTIYF.

The rearrangement uses TRBV27 and TRBJ2-5; 8 bases line up with TRBD2. Germline V gives CDR1 MNHEY, CDR2 SMNVEV (reference sequence). The CDR3 consists of 15 residues. V dropped 7 bases and J dropped 5; count of bases not matched to a gene: 12. Written as DNA, the CDR3 is TGTGCCAGCACCCTCGTGGGCGGGAGGCGTGAGACCCAGTACTTC. Amino acid sequence: CASTLVGGRRETQYF.

The gene calls are TRBV9 and TRBJ2-5, with 8 bases matching TRBD1. Unmatched junction bases numbered 6, after V lost 4 bases and J lost 4 bases. The germline V gene has CDR1 SGDLS and CDR2 YYNGEE. The CDR3 loop spans 14 amino acids. CDR3 in amino acids: CASSPWTGRETQYF. The CDR3 coding sequence is TGTGCCAGCAGCCCTTGGACAGGGAGAGAGACCCAGTACTTC.